The 13 T cell receptor beta chains given below trace back to one sample, sequenced in a study of blood T cell repertoires in COVID-19 (dated by TCRdb to about 2020). Libraries came from the immunoSEQ multiplex PCR assay. TCRdb took this table from immuneACCESS and kept in-frame rearrangements with V and J called. Such tables lack part of the clones; where checked against another copy, unresolved V genes explain under half of the gap, and the rest is unexplained. For this sample there are 95,000 to 150,000 clones; more than 60% appear just once. 2% to 2.5% of the sample rests with the top ten. Sequenced: peripheral blood. Receptors were obtained from a woman in her 70s with acute or convalescent COVID-19.

Only one count was recorded for this clone. V and J are TRBV28 and TRBJ1-4; TRBD1 matches at 10 bases. The ends lost 5 bases at V and 6 bases at J; junction bases unmatched: 9. Germline V gene lookup returns CDR1 MDHEN and CDR2 SYDVKM. CDR3 length: 16 amino acids. The CDR3 protein is CASSTEGGQGDEKLFF. In DNA form, the CDR3 reads TGTGCCAGCAGTACAGAGGGAGGACAGGGGGATGAAAAACTGTTTTTT.

This CDR3 reads CASSLQQGVGEQFF. As DNA, the CDR3 is TGTGCCAGCAGCCTGCAACAGGGAGTGGGTGAGCAGTTCTTC. This rearrangement joins TRBV7-9 to TRBJ2-1; maybe TRBD1 (6 bases). The CDR3 totals 14 residues. The V and J ends lost 5 bases and 9 bases respectively, with 17 bases between them. Per the germline V gene, CDR1 is SEHNR and CDR2 is FQNEAQ (reference sequence).

The chain joins TRBV2 to TRBJ1-5; unclear D gene. V was pared by 5 bases and J by 6 bases, with 11 bases between. The CDR3 contains 13 residues. Germline CDR1 reads SNHLY; CDR2 reads FYNNEI. Here the CDR3 DNA reads TGTGCCAGCAGTCCAGGAGGAGGTCAGCCCCAGCATTTT. Its protein product is CASSPGGGQPQHF.

The rearrangement joins TRBV6-6 to TRBJ1-2; D gene ambiguous. V lost 10 bases to trimming and J lost 0 bases, with 18 bases between them. Germline assignment: CDR1 MNHNY and CDR2 SVGAGI (reference sequence). The CDR3 length is 15 residues. The CDR3 DNA follows: TGTGCCACCTCTGTCCCAGGTGCAACTAACTATGGCTACACCTTC. This encodes CATSVPGATNYGYTF.

The gene calls are TRBV30 and TRBJ2-1; possibly TRBD2 for D (6 bases). Per the germline V gene, CDR1 is GTSNPN and CDR2 is SVGIG (reference sequence). Trimming stripped 0 bases from V and 7 bases from J, with 10 bases between. The CDR3 runs to 13 residues. The CDR3 spells CAWSVWGRNEQFF. The CDR3 DNA follows: TGTGCCTGGAGTGTTTGGGGGAGGAATGAGCAGTTCTTC.

This chain connects TRBV28 to TRBJ1-1, with TRBD1 identical over 7 bases. The J segment lost 4 bases and the V segment lost 6 bases, leaving 11 bases of the junction unmatched. CDR1 is MDHEN, CDR2 SYDVKM, per germline. The CDR3 runs to 15 residues. The CDR3 reads CASSETKTGLTEAFF. The CDR3 bases are TGTGCCAGCAGCGAAACGAAGACAGGGCTCACTGAAGCTTTCTTT.

The chain employs TRBV27 and TRBJ2-7; 11 bases are shared with TRBD2. CDR1 MNHEY and CDR2 SMNVEV come from the germline V gene (reference sequence). V shed 5 bases, J shed 3 bases, and the junction held 3 bases outside the gene matches. There are 14 residues in the CDR3. The CDR3 protein is CASSAGTSGYEQYF. Here the CDR3 DNA reads TGTGCCAGCAGTGCCGGGACTAGCGGCTACGAGCAGTACTTC.

This rearrangement joins TRBV3-1 (or the pseudogene TRBV3-2) to TRBJ1-2, with TRBD1 matching 10 bases. The CDR3 contains 15 residues. V gave up 5 bases and J gave up 0 bases; unmatched junction bases: 3. CDR1 is LGHDT, CDR2 YNNKEL, per germline (reference sequence). The CDR3 nucleotides read TGTGCCAGCAGCTTAGGGACAGGGGCTAACTATGGCTACACCTTC. Translating it yields CASSLGTGANYGYTF.

This chain links TRBV28 with TRBJ1-4, with D perhaps TRBD1 (6 bases). CDR1 MDHEN and CDR2 SYDVKM come from the germline V gene. V dropped 5 bases and J dropped 10 bases, with 20 bases sitting between them. The CDR3 spans 15 residues. The CDR3 DNA reads as TGTGCCAGCAGTCTAATGGGAGGGGGTTCGGGAAAACTGTTTTTT. This encodes CASSLMGGGSGKLFF.

The chain employs TRBV5-1 and TRBJ2-3, with 14 positions matching TRBD2. Germline CDR1 and CDR2: SGHRS and YFSETQ. After removal of 2 bases from V and 4 bases from J, the junction contained 6 bases not matched to a gene. The CDR3 is 17 amino acids. As DNA, the CDR3 is TGCGCCAGCAGCTTCCAAGGGACTAGCGGGGGAGCAGATACGCAGTATTTT. This encodes CASSFQGTSGGADTQYF.

The chain combines TRBV7-9 with TRBJ1-1, with a weak D call TRBD1 (5 bases). V was clipped by 4 bases and J by 0 bases, with 15 bases between them. Germline assignment: CDR1 SEHNR and CDR2 FQNEAQ (reference sequence). The CDR3 covers 16 residues. DNA for the CDR3: TGTGCCAGCAGCTGGGGGACTCAGGCAATGAACACTGAAGCTTTCTTT. Protein: CASSWGTQAMNTEAFF. Drawing the rest from reference TRBV7-9 and TRBJ1-1, the complete variable domain is DTGVSQNPRHKITKRGQNVTFRCDPISEHNRLYWYRQTLGQGPEFLTYFQNEAQLEKSRLLSDRFSAERPKGSFSTLEIQRTEQGDSAMYLCASSWGTQAMNTEAFFGQGTRLTVV.

This rearrangement joins TRBV13 to TRBJ2-1; 13 nucleotides line up with TRBD2. V was clipped by 4 bases and J by 3 bases; unmatched bases: 9. There are 18 residues in the CDR3. Per the germline V gene, CDR1 is PRHDT and CDR2 is FYEKMQ (reference sequence). For the CDR3, the DNA is TGTGCCAGCAGCTCCGAACCCGGGACTAGCGGGAACTACAATGAGCAGTTCTTC. As protein: CASSSEPGTSGNYNEQFF.

This clone was observed at least ten times. The rearrangement uses TRBV4-1 and TRBJ1-4, with 7 bases aligning to TRBD1. CDR1 is MGHRA, CDR2 YSYEKL, per germline. V lost 4 bases to trimming and J lost 14 bases; unmatched junction nucleotides: 16. This CDR3 contains 15 residues. DNA for the CDR3: TGCGCCAGCAGCCCCCTCCAGACAGGGTTGGGGGTGCTGTTTTTT. It yields the protein CASSPLQTGLGVLFF.